Below, 25 T cell receptor beta chains from the same sample are listed, as sequenced in a study of cytomegalovirus exposure and HLA in healthy donors. The PCR had 60 Vbeta and 13 Jbeta primers. Produced via immunoSEQ multiplex PCR; TCRdb's table is partial and in-frame only. The table records approximately 79,000 clones, 60% to 85% of them present only once. The sample taken for sequencing was PBMCs. These receptors came from a male donor in good health and CMV-seropositive.

For the CDR3, the DNA is TGCGCCAGCAGCCACATTAAGGGGGGGGCGCCGACAGATACGCAGTATTTT. Translating gives CASSHIKGGAPTDTQYF. The chain carries TRBV4-1 and TRBJ2-3; D may be TRBD2 (7 bases). Germline loops: CDR1 MGHRA, CDR2 YSYEKL. This CDR3 region has 17 residues. V dropped 3 bases and J dropped 3 bases, with 19 bases sitting between them.

This rearrangement joins TRBV11-1 to TRBJ1-1, with D possibly being TRBD1 (5 bases). Trimming cost V 5 bases and J 1 base, with 11 bases left between them. The V gene's germline CDR1 is SGHAT and CDR2 FQDESV (reference sequence). The CDR3 totals 14 residues. The CDR3 loop is CASSERRGNTEAFF. The CDR3 DNA follows: TGTGCCAGCAGCGAAAGAAGGGGGAACACTGAAGCTTTCTTT.

The sample holds many counts of this clone. The chain carries TRBV4-1 and TRBJ2-7, with D possibly TRBD1 on 6 matching bases. The CDR3 runs to 14 residues. Germline CDR1 MGHRA, CDR2 YSYEKL. The germline V and J ends were trimmed by 0 bases and 2 bases, with 8 bases remaining between them. The CDR3 DNA reads as TGCGCCAGCAGCCAAGAGACAGGAGCCTACGAGCAGTACTTC. Amino acid sequence: CASSQETGAYEQYF.

This chain uses TRBV11-2 with TRBJ2-1; 12 bases are a match to TRBD2. J gave up 7 bases and V 5 bases, and 9 bases lay outside the gene matches. Germline CDR1 and CDR2: SGHAT and FQNNGV. This CDR3 is built from 16 residues. DNA for the CDR3: TGTGCCAGCAGCCTATCCCGACTAGCGGGAGTGAATGAGCAGTTCTTC. Translating it yields CASSLSRLAGVNEQFF.

The sample holds one count of this clone. This chain links TRBV7-9 with TRBJ1-5; a weak D match, TRBD1 (5 bases). V was trimmed by 5 bases and J by 1 base, leaving 15 bases between them. CDR1 SEHNR and CDR2 FQNEAQ come from the germline V gene (reference sequence). CDR3 size: 16 residues. This CDR3 is CASSPVGGDSNQPQHF. In DNA, the CDR3 is TGTGCCAGCAGCCCAGTTGGGGGGGACAGCAATCAGCCCCAGCATTTT.

The rearrangement links TRBV11-2 to TRBJ2-1; TRBD1 is a possible D gene (6 bases). V was trimmed by 4 bases and J by 7 bases, leaving 20 bases between them. This CDR3 region has 16 residues. The V gene's germline CDR1 is SGHAT and CDR2 FQNNGV. Here the CDR3 reads CASSSQRQAQGNEQFF. The CDR3 DNA follows: TGTGCCAGCAGCTCTCAAAGGCAGGCCCAGGGGAATGAGCAGTTCTTC.

This clone was detected a few times. The chain carries TRBV4-2 and TRBJ2-1; D is unresolved. V dropped 0 bases and J dropped 15 bases, with 18 bases sitting between them. The germline gives CDR1 LGHNA, CDR2 YNFKEQ. The CDR3 length is 14 residues. CDR3 sequence reads: CASSQDERPERGFF. As DNA, the CDR3 is TGTGCCAGCAGCCAAGATGAGAGACCTGAGAGAGGGTTCTTC.

J is TRBJ1-5 and V is TRBV5-4, with a tentative D call TRBD1 (6 bases). This CDR3 comprises 13 residues. V was clipped by 2 bases and J by 6 bases, with 9 bases between them. Germline V gene sequence: CDR1 SGHNT, CDR2 YYREEE (reference sequence). DNA of the CDR3: TGTGCCAGCAGCTTACAGGGTAGTCAGCCCCAGCATTTT. Amino acids: CASSLQGSQPQHF.

This chain connects TRBV18 to TRBJ1-5; D unclear. V was pared by 6 bases and J by 7 bases, with 13 bases between. CDR1 KGHSH and CDR2 LQKENI come from the germline V gene. The CDR3 extends over 13 amino acids. The CDR3 DNA is TGTGCCAGCTCGGAGAGAACGAGACAGCCCCAGCATTTT. Translated: CASSERTRQPQHF.

The V gene is TRBV7-9, the J gene TRBJ1-2, with 7 bases fitting TRBD1. CDR3 length: 14 residues. CDR1 and CDR2 from the germline V gene are SEHNR and FQNEAQ (reference sequence). The V gene end was trimmed by 4 bases and the J gene end by 4 bases; junction bases not matched to a gene: 6. CDR3 DNA: TGTGCCAGCAGCTCCAAGGACAGGCTCTATGGCTACACCTTC. This codes for CASSSKDRLYGYTF.

The chain employs TRBV28 and TRBJ1-6, with unresolved D. Germline CDR1 and CDR2: MDHEN and SYDVKM. This CDR3 is 15 amino acids long. The ends were cut back, 5 bases at V and 0 bases at J, with 8 bases in the middle. The CDR3 DNA is TGTGCCAGCAGTCCGAGGAGCTCCTATAATTCACCCCTCCACTTT. This encodes CASSPRSSYNSPLHF.

This chain uses TRBV5-1 with TRBJ2-1; 9 bases line up with TRBD1. J lost 5 bases, V lost 4 bases, and 4 bases had no gene match. The CDR3 is 14 amino acids. Germline V lookup: CDR1 SGHRS, CDR2 YFSETQ. This CDR3 reads CASSPGTGHNEQFF. CDR3 in DNA: TGCGCCAGCAGCCCAGGGACAGGGCACAATGAGCAGTTCTTC.

The chain combines TRBV2 with TRBJ2-4; D perhaps matches TRBD1 (5 bases). With 6 bases removed from V and 3 bases from J, the gap between germline ends came to 12 bases. Germline lookup yields CDR1 SNHLY and CDR2 FYNNEI. CDR3 length: 14 residues. The CDR3 is CASRGPRGKNIQYF. The DNA of the CDR3 is TGTGCCAGCAGGGGTCCAAGGGGCAAAAACATTCAGTACTTC.

To note about this clone: Other nucleotide sequences in the sample specify the same CDR3. This chain connects TRBV7-9 to TRBJ2-5; D is unresolved. Germline V gene lookup returns CDR1 SEHNR and CDR2 FQNEAQ (reference sequence). The V end lost 3 bases, the J end lost 5 bases, and 16 bases lay between the germline ends. The length of the CDR3 is 15 residues. CDR3 DNA sequence: TGTGCCAGCAGCTTCAATTCTAGAGAATCCGAGACCCAGTACTTC. Protein sequence: CASSFNSRESETQYF.

In this sample, this clone turned up a few times. The CDR3 bases are TGTGCCAGCAGCCTTGCGGGACAGGGGGAAGATGAGGAAAAACTGTTTTTT. Encoded protein: CASSLAGQGEDEEKLFF. The chain is built from TRBV21-1 and TRBJ1-4; the table's D call TRBD1 went unverified against the DNA. TRBV21-1 corresponds to a pseudogene. The CDR3 loop spans 17 amino acids.

This clone was detected only a few times. V and J are TRBV4-1 and TRBJ1-5; D unresolved. The CDR3 has 18 residues. Germline V gene data show CDR1 as MGHRA and CDR2 as YSYEKL. With 0 bases removed from V and 7 bases from J, the gap between germline ends came to 22 bases. The CDR3 loop reads CASSQDLPGTSGNQPQHF. The CDR3 DNA reads as TGCGCCAGCAGCCAAGACCTTCCAGGCACCTCCGGGAACCAGCCCCAGCATTTT.

This sequence joins TRBV19 and TRBJ2-1; 11 nucleotides agree with TRBD2. From germline, CDR1 is LNHDA and CDR2 SQIVND (reference sequence). Germline trimming cut 2 bases from V and 2 bases from J; bases unmatched to any gene: 2. This CDR3 region has 16 residues. CDR3 in DNA: TGTGCCAGTAGTATAAGTAGCGGGGGGGCCTACAATGAGCAGTTCTTC. Its translation is CASSISSGGAYNEQFF.

This chain connects TRBV10-1 to TRBJ1-2; D not resolved. This CDR3 spans 16 amino acids. Trimming cost V 6 bases and J 1 base, with 18 bases left between them. Germline V gives CDR1 WNHNN, CDR2 SYGVQD (reference sequence). This CDR3 reads CASSGEIGGVNYGYTF. In nucleotides, the CDR3 is TGCGCCAGCAGCGGTGAAATAGGCGGGGTTAACTATGGCTACACCTTC.

The chain recombines TRBV11-3 with TRBJ2-2; a weak D match, TRBD2 (6 bases). The CDR3 runs 15 residues. CDR1 and CDR2 from the germline V gene are SGHNT and YENEEA. Trimming left V 5 bases short and J 8 bases short, with 18 bases between. CDR3 sequence reads: CASSPGGRSRGELFF. The CDR3 nucleotides are TGTGCCAGCAGCCCTGGAGGGCGGTCGCGAGGGGAGCTGTTTTTT.

This clone was picked up a small number of times. The V call is TRBV7-3, the J call TRBJ2-1; D call uncertain. This CDR3 contains 14 residues. V dropped 1 base and J dropped 5 bases, with 9 bases sitting between them. Germline-derived CDR1 and CDR2 are SGHTA and FQGTGA. In DNA, the CDR3 is TGTGCCAGCAGCTTAAATTGGCTGAACAATGAGCAGTTCTTC. This sequence encodes CASSLNWLNNEQFF.

V is TRBV5-4 and J is TRBJ2-3; 8 bases map to TRBD2. The CDR3 consists of 15 residues. The V gene end was trimmed by 0 bases and the J gene end by 3 bases; junction bases not matched to a gene: 3. From germline, CDR1 is SGHNT and CDR2 YYREEE (reference sequence). The DNA of the CDR3 is TGTGCCAGCAGCTTGGCCGGGGGGGGGACAGATACGCAGTATTTT. The encoded protein is CASSLAGGGTDTQYF.

V is TRBV19 and J is TRBJ2-1; 8 bases map to TRBD1. Germline V gene sequence: CDR1 LNHDA, CDR2 SQIVND (reference sequence). The trim removed 5 bases at V and 7 bases at J, leaving 7 bases unmatched. This CDR3 spans 14 amino acids. CDR3 in DNA: TGTGCCAGTAGTCGGACAGGGCCCGTAAATGAGCAGTTCTTC. It encodes CASSRTGPVNEQFF.

This chain links TRBV12-5 with TRBJ2-5, with 11 bases matching TRBD2. The germline V gene has CDR1 LGHNT and CDR2 FRNRAP. This CDR3 has 14 residues. V trimming: 6 bases; J trimming: 2 bases; junction bases outside the gene matches: 2. The DNA of the CDR3 is TGTGCTAGTGGGATAGCGGGAGGGCAAGAGACCCAGTACTTC. This sequence encodes CASGIAGGQETQYF.

CDR3 region: CASSTGTGRNIQYF. The CDR3 DNA reads TGTGCCAGCAGTACCGGGACAGGGAGAAACATTCAGTACTTC. The chain combines TRBV6-5 with TRBJ2-4, with 9 bases lining up with TRBD1. The length of the CDR3 is 14 residues. The V and J ends lost 5 bases and 6 bases, in that order; junction bases with no gene match: 5. The germline gives CDR1 MNHEY, CDR2 SVGAGI.

The CDR3 coding sequence is TGTGCCAGCAGTTCCAGACTGACTAGCGGGAGGTACTACGAGCAGTACTTC. Its translation: CASSSRLTSGRYYEQYF. V is TRBV28 and J is TRBJ2-7, with 13 bases lining up with TRBD2. V shed 4 bases and J 3 bases; nucleotides not matched to a gene: 9. Germline CDR1 is MDHEN and CDR2 is SYDVKM. The CDR3 has 17 residues.